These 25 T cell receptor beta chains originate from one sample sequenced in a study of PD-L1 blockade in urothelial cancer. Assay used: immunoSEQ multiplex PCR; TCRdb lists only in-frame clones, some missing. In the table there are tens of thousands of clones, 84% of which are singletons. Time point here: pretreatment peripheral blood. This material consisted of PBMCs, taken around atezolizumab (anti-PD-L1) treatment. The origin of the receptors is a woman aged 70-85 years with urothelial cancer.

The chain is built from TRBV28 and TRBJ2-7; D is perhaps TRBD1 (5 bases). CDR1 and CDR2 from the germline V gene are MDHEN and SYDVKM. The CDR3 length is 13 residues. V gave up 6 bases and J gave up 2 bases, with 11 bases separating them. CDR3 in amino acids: CASRDIHPYEQYF. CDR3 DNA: TGTGCCAGCAGGGACATACACCCCTACGAGCAGTACTTC. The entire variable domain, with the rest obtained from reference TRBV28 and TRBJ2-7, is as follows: DVKVTQSSRYLVKRTGEKVFLECVQDMDHENMFWYRQDPGLGLRLIYFSYDVKMKEKGDIPEGYSVSREKKERFSLILESASTNQTSMYLCASRDIHPYEQYFGPGTRLTVT.

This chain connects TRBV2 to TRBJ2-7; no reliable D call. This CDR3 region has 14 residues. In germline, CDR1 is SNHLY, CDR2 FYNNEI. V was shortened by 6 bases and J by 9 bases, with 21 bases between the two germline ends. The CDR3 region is CASSNRSPYELQYF. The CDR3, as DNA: TGTGCCAGCAGCAACAGATCCCCCTACGAGTTGCAGTACTTC.

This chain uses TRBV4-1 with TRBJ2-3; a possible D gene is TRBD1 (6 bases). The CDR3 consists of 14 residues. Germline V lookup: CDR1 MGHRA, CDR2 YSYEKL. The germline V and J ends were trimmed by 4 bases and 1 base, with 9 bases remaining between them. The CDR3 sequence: CASSPEGGTDTQYF. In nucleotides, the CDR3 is TGCGCCAGCAGCCCCGAGGGGGGCACAGATACGCAGTATTTT.

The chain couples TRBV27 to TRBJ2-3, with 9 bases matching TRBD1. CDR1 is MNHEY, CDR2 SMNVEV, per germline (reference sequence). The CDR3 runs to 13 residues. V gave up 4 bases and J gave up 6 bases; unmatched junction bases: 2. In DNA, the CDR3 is TGTGCCAGCAGTTACAGGGGGCAGGATACGCAGTATTTT. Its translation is CASSYRGQDTQYF.

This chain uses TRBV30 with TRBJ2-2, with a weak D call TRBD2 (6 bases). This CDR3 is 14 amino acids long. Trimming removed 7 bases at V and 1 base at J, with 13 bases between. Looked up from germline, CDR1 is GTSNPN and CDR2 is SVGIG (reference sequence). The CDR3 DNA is TGTGCCTCCCCTGGGGACTTGAACACCGGGGAGCTGTTTTTT. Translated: CASPGDLNTGELFF.

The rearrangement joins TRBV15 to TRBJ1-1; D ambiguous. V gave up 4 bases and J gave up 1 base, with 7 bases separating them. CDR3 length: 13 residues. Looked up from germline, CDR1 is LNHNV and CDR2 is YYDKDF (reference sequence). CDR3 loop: CATSTEANTEAFF. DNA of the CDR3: TGTGCCACCAGCACAGAGGCGAACACTGAAGCTTTCTTT.

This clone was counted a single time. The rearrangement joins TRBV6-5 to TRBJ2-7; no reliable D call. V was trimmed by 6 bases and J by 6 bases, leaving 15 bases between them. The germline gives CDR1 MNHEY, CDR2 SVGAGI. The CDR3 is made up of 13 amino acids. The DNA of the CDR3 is TGTGCCAGCAGCCCAAATGCTGCAGGCGAGCAGTACTTC. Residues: CASSPNAAGEQYF.

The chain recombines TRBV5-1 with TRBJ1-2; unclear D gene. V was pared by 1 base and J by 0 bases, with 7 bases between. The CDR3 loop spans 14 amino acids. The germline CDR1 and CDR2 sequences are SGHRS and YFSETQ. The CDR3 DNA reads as TGCGCCAGCAGCTTGCAGACAACTAACTATGGCTACACCTTC. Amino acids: CASSLQTTNYGYTF.

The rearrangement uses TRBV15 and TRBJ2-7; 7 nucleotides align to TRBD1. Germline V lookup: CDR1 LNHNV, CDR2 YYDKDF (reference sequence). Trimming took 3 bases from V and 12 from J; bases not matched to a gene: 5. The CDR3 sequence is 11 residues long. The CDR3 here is CATSSGTATYF. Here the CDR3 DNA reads TGTGCCACCAGCAGCGGGACAGCGACGTACTTC.

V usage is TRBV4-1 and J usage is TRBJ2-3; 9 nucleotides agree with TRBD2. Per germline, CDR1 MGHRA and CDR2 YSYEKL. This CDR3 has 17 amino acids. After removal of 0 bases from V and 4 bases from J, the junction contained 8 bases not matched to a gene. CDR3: CASSQDGAGGVADTQYF. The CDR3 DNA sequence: TGCGCCAGCAGCCAAGATGGCGCGGGAGGGGTGGCAGATACGCAGTATTTT.

In DNA, the CDR3 is TGCAGCGTAGCCTCGAACACTGAAGCTTTCTTT. Protein: CSVASNTEAFF. The chain employs TRBV29-1 and TRBJ1-1; D unresolved. CDR1 is SQVTM, CDR2 ANQGSEA, per germline. Trimming left V 6 bases short and J 1 base short, with 6 bases between. The length of the CDR3 is 11 residues.

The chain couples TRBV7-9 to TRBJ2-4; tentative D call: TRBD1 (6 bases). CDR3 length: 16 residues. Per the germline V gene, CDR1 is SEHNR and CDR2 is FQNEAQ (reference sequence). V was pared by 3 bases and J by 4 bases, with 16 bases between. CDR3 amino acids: CASSFPPGTSKNIQYF. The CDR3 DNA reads TGTGCCAGCAGCTTCCCCCCCGGGACATCGAAAAACATTCAGTACTTC. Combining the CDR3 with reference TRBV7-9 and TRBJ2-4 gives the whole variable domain DTGVSQNPRHKITKRGQNVTFRCDPISEHNRLYWYRQTLGQGPEFLTYFQNEAQLEKSRLLSDRFSAERPKGSFSTLEIQRTEQGDSAMYLCASSFPPGTSKNIQYFGAGTRLSVL.

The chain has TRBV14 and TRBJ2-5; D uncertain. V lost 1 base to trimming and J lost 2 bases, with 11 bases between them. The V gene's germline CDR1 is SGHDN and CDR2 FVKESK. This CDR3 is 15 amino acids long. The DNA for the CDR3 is TGTGCCAGCAGCCAAGGTCTTTACTTTCAAGAGACCCAGTACTTC. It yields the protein CASSQGLYFQETQYF.

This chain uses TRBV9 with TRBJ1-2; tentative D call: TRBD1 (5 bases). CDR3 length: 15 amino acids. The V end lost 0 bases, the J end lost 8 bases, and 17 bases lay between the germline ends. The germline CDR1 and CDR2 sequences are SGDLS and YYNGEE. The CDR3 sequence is CASSVGQGVREGYTF. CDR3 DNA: TGTGCCAGCAGCGTAGGCCAGGGAGTTCGGGAGGGCTACACCTTC.

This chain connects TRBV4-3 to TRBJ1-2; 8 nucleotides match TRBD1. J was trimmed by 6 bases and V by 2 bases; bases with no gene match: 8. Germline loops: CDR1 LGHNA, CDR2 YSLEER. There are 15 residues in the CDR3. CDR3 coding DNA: TGCGCCAGCAGCCAACGTACAGGGGGGGTCCATGGCTACACCTTC. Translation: CASSQRTGGVHGYTF.

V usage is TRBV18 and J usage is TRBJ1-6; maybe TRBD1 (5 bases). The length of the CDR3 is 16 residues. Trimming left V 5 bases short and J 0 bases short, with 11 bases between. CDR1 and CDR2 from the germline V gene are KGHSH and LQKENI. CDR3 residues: CASSSSGYSYNSPLHF. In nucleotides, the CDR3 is TGTGCCAGCTCATCATCAGGGTACTCCTATAATTCACCCCTCCACTTT.

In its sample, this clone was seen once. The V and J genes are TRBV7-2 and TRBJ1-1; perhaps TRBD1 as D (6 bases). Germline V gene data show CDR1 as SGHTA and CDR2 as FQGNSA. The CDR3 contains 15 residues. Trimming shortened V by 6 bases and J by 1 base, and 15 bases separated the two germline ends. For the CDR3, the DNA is TGTGCCAGCAGTTTGGGGCCGGGACAGAACACTGAAGCTTTCTTT. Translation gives CASSLGPGQNTEAFF.

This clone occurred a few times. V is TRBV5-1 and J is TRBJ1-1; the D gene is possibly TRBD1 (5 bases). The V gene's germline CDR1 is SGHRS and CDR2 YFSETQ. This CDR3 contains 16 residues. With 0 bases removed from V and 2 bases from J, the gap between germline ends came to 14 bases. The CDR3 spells CASSLDTNGGNTEAFF. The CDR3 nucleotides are TGCGCCAGCAGCTTGGACACCAACGGGGGAAACACTGAAGCTTTCTTT.

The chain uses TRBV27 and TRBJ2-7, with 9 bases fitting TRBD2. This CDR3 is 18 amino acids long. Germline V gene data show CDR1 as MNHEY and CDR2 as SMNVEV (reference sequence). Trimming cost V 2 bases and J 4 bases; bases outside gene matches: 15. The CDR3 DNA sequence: TGTGCCAGCAGTTTAAAAGGCGGGAGGGGGGACATTCGGTACGAGCAGTACTTC. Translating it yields CASSLKGGRGDIRYEQYF.

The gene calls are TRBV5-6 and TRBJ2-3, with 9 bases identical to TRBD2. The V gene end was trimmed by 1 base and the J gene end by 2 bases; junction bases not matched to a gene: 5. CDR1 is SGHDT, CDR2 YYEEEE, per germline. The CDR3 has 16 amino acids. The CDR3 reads CASSLLAGGYTDTQYF. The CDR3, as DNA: TGTGCCAGCAGCTTGTTGGCGGGGGGGTACACAGATACGCAGTATTTT.

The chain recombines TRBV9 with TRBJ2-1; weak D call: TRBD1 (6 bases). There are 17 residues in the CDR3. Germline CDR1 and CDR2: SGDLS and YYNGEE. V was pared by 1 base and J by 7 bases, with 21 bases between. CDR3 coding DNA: TGTGCCAGCAGCGTACACCCTAGGGGGTCCCAACAAAATGAGCAGTTCTTC. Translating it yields CASSVHPRGSQQNEQFF.

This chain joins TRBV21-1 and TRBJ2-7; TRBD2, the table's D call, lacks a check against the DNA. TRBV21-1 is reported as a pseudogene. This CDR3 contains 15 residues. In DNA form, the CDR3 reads TGTGCCAGCAAGATGGGATGGGACTGCGCCTACGAGCAGTACTTC. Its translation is CASKMGWDCAYEQYF.

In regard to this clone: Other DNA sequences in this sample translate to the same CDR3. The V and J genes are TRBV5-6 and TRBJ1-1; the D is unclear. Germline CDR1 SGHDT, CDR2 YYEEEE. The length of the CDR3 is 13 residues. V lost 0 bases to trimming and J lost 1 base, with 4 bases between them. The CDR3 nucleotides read TGTGCCAGCAGCTTGGGCGGGAACACTGAAGCTTTCTTT. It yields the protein CASSLGGNTEAFF. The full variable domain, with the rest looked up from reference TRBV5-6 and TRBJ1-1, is DAGVTQSPTHLIKTRGQQVTLRCSPKSGHDTVSWYQQALGQGPQFIFQYYEEEERQRGNFPDRFSGHQFPNYSSELNVNALLLGDSALYLCASSLGGNTEAFFGQGTRLTVV.

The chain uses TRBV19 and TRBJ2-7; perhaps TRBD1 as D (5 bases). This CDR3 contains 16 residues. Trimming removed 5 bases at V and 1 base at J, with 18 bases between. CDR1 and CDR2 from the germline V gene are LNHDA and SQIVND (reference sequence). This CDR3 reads CASSGATASGSYEQYF. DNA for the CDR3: TGTGCCAGTAGTGGTGCGACAGCGTCTGGATCCTACGAGCAGTACTTC.

The CDR3, as DNA: TGTGCCAGCAGCGTAGGGGGACTAGCGGGGGCGAACACCGGGGAGCTGTTTTTT. Translated, it gives CASSVGGLAGANTGELFF. The chain links TRBV9 to TRBJ2-2; 14 nucleotides agree with TRBD2. V dropped 0 bases and J dropped 0; count of bases not matched to a gene: 1. The CDR3 has 18 amino acids. The germline V gene has CDR1 SGDLS and CDR2 YYNGEE.